This TCR beta chain was sequenced for a study of response to subunit inactivated influenza vaccine. Findings and limits, study-wide: Each seasonal flu vaccination may recruit only limited new T cells, authors suggested.

In TCRdb, the RT-PCR reads were re-called with MiXCR into one record per CDR3 protein. The data hold a few hundred thousand distinct CDR3 sequences, with just over 20% observed a single time. Trimming removed 7 bases at V and 4 bases at J, with 23 bases between. The CDR3 length is 16 residues. CDR1 and CDR2 from the germline V gene are SGHRS and YFSETQ. With respect to this clonotype: The antigen is unknown.

The source was PBMCs from blood, collected approximately 22 months after vaccination. This clonotype was obtained from a man aged 50-75 years who received an inactivated influenza vaccine. The chain employs TRBV5-1 and TRBJ1-1; D is ambiguous. The CDR3 DNA follows: TGCGCCAGCCGTGAACTAGGTAGGCAGGATTTCACTGAAGCTTTCTTT. This encodes CASRELGRQDFTEAFF.